This is a list of T cell receptor beta chains from one sample in a study of OX40 agonist ivuxolimab in advanced cancers. The assay was immunoSEQ multiplex PCR, and TCRdb's table has in-frame clones only and misses some. Here the sample spans tens of thousands of clones, under 90% being singletons. The input for sequencing was CD4+ or CD8+ T cells sorted from blood, taken in a trial of the OX40 agonist ivuxolimab. The receptors shown here come from an adult with an advanced solid tumor such as melanoma, head and neck, liver or kidney cancer. Both conserved end residues are part of each CDR3. Fields, in order: V gene, clone size, D gene, J gene, CDR3 DNA, CDR3 protein. The D gene is left open where the match is weak. For some rows the clone size is stated as once, few or many, or as a class when expanded; others skip it.

TRBV21-1	once	.	TRBJ2-7	TGTGCCAGCAGTAGAACCCGGGACAGGGGGACCGAGCAGTACTTC	CASSRTRDRGTEQYF
TRBV11-2	.	TRBD2	TRBJ2-1	TGTGCCAGCAGCTTTGGGACTAGCACCTACAATGAGCAGTTCTTC	CASSFGTSTYNEQFF
TRBV2	.	.	TRBJ2-1	TGTGCCAGCACAGGCGACAGAAACAATGAGCAGTTCTTC	CASTGDRNNEQFF
TRBV10-3	.	.	TRBJ2-2	TGTGCCGCTACCCCCGGGGCCGGGGAGCTGTTTTTT	CAATPGAGELFF
TRBV4-1	.	.	TRBJ1-1	TGCGCCAGCAGCCAAGGGAGATTAAACACTGAAGCTTTCTTT	CASSQGRLNTEAFF
TRBV23-1	.	TRBD1	TRBJ1-5	TGCGCCAGCAGTCACCCACAGGGGCCCCGGAAAGTGCCCCAGCATTTT	CASSHPQGPRKVPQHF
TRBV2	few	TRBD1	TRBJ1-2	TGTGCCAGCAGCGGGGGACAGTACTATGGCTACACCTTC	CASSGGQYYGYTF
TRBV7-2	.	.	TRBJ1-3	TGTGCCAGCAGCTTAGCGTGGACAGCCGACACCATATATTTT	CASSLAWTADTIYF
TRBV28	once	TRBD2	TRBJ2-7	TGTGCCAGCAGTTTATGGGCTAGCGGAGGAAGGGGCTCCGAGCAGTACTTC	CASSLWASGGRGSEQYF
TRBV6-1	.	TRBD1	TRBJ1-3	TGTGCCAGCAGTGAACTCCGGGACAGGGGTCCACTCTCTGGAAACACCATATATTTT	CASSELRDRGPLSGNTIYF
TRBV6-6	.	.	TRBJ1-2	TGTGCCAGCAGTCAAGGGGGGTACTATGGCTACACCTTC	CASSQGGYYGYTF
TRBV19	few	.	TRBJ2-6	TGTGCCAGTAGTATAATCAGCGGGCTCTTGGGGGCCAACGTCCTGACTTTC	CASSIISGLLGANVLTF
TRBV18	.	.	TRBJ1-1	TGTGCCAGCTCAGTTCAGGGGAACACTGAAGCTTTCTTT	CASSVQGNTEAFF
TRBV7-7	.	.	TRBJ2-5	TGTGCTAGCAGCTTAGGCCGGACACTGCAAGAGACCCAGTACTTC	CASSLGRTLQETQYF
TRBV2	few	TRBD1	TRBJ1-2	TGTGCCAGCATCCAGGACAGGGGTGGCTACACCTTC	CASIQDRGGYTF
TRBV9	.	TRBD1	TRBJ2-7	TGTGCCAGCAGCGTAGATGGCGGGACAGGAACCTACGAGCAGTACTTC	CASSVDGGTGTYEQYF
TRBV19	.	TRBD1	TRBJ1-1	TGTGCCAGTAGTCAATGGGCGGTCTCTACAGGGGGGAAGGCTGAAGCTTTCTTT	CASSQWAVSTGGKAEAFF
TRBV10-3	.	.	TRBJ1-1	TGTGCCATCAGTGATTCCGGGACCGCATTTGATACTTTCTTT	CAISDSGTAFDTFF
TRBV6-4	once	TRBD2	TRBJ2-3	TGTGCCAGCAGTGACAGAGGTAGCGGGAGCGCAGATACGCAGTATTTT	CASSDRGSGSADTQYF
TRBV6-1	.	.	TRBJ1-5	TGTGCCAGCAGGCAATATAGCAATCAGCCCCAGCATTTT	CASRQYSNQPQHF
TRBV4-3	few	.	TRBJ2-2	TGCGCCAGCAGCCAAGATCACCGAACCGGGGAGCTGTTTTTT	CASSQDHRTGELFF
TRBV7-3	.	.	TRBJ1-1	TGTGCCAGCAGCCCCGGACAGTACACTGAAGCTTTCTTT	CASSPGQYTEAFF
TRBV6-5	.	.	TRBJ2-7	TGTGCCAGCAGTTACGTCGCGCAGACCTACGAGCAGTACTTC	CASSYVAQTYEQYF
TRBV23-1	medium-sized	.	TRBJ2-7	TGCGCCAGCAGTCAATCTATCAGCGGCACGCCATCCTACGAGCAGTACTTC	CASSQSISGTPSYEQYF
TRBV13	few	.	TRBJ1-2	TGTGCCAGCAGCTTAGGGTGGGACTATGGCTACACCTTC	CASSLGWDYGYTF
TRBV11-2	.	.	TRBJ2-7	TGTGCCAGCAGCCCTCAGGGGTACGAGCAGTACTTC	CASSPQGYEQYF
TRBV9	.	.	TRBJ2-3	TGTGCCAGCAGCTGGACGACATCTAGCACAGATACGCAGTATTTT	CASSWTTSSTDTQYF
TRBV5-4	.	.	TRBJ2-1	TGTGCCTCCTATACACGGGGAAATGAGCAGTTCTTC	CASYTRGNEQFF
TRBV14	.	TRBD2	TRBJ2-5	TGTGCCAGCAGCCAAGGGGGGGGGCAGTACTTC	CASSQGGGQYF
TRBV28	.	.	TRBJ1-2	TGTGCCAGCAGCCCAGACAGGAGGGGCTACACCTTC	CASSPDRRGYTF
TRBV6-6	few	TRBD2	TRBJ2-7	TGTGCCAGCAGTCCTCTAGCGGGGGCCTACGAGCAGTACTTC	CASSPLAGAYEQYF
TRBV7-9	once	TRBD2	TRBJ2-6	TGTGCCAGCAGCTTGGGACTAGCGGACTCTGGGGCCAACGTCCTGACTTTC	CASSLGLADSGANVLTF